A single sample is the source of the 10 T cell receptor beta chains below, sequenced in a study of response to subunit inactivated influenza vaccine. One entry per CDR3 protein, called by TCRdb with MiXCR from the RT-PCR reads. The repertoire has roughly 780,000 distinct CDR3 sequences, about a fifth of them found once; the top ten carry approximately 11%. The material sequenced was PBMCs from blood, taken about 5 days after vaccination. These TCRs come from a man in his forties or fifties who received an inactivated influenza vaccine.

This clonotype was seen a few times. The J gene is TRBJ2-2, the V gene TRBV11-2; 9 bases are a match to TRBD2. The length of the CDR3 is 17 residues. From germline, CDR1 is SGHAT and CDR2 FQNNGV. Losses at the gene ends were 6 bases for V and 2 bases for J; bases not matched to a gene: 10. This chain's CDR3 is CASRPIRGGVNTGELFF. CDR3 in DNA: TGTGCCAGCAGGCCCATTCGCGGGGGGGTAAACACCGGGGAGCTGTTTTTT. The variable domain in full, with the rest retrieved from reference TRBV11-2 and TRBJ2-2, is EAGVAQSPRYKIIEKRQSVAFWCNPISGHATLYWYQQILGQGPKLLIQFQNNGVVDDSQLPKDRFSAERLKGVDSTLKIQPAKLEDSAVYLCASRPIRGGVNTGELFFGEGSRLTVL.

The J gene is TRBJ2-1, the V gene TRBV20-1; 14 nucleotides match TRBD2. Germline-derived CDR1 and CDR2 are DFQATT and SNEGSKA (reference sequence). Germline trimming cut 5 bases from V and 8 bases from J; bases unmatched to any gene: 8. This CDR3 comprises 15 residues. For the CDR3, the DNA is TGCAGTGCTTACGGGACTAGCGGGAGTCAGGATGAGCAGTTCTTC. Protein: CSAYGTSGSQDEQFF.

The J gene is TRBJ2-7, the V gene TRBV20-1, with D possibly matching TRBD1 (6 bases). This CDR3 region has 14 residues. V was clipped by 2 bases and J by 3 bases, with 14 bases between them. Germline CDR1 is DFQATT and CDR2 is SNEGSKA (reference sequence). DNA of the CDR3: TGCAGTGCTAGAAGTATCCGGGACATCTACGAGCAGTACTTC. Translated, it gives CSARSIRDIYEQYF.

The chain links TRBV20-1 to TRBJ2-7; 10 bases align to TRBD2. This CDR3 contains 14 residues. Germline-derived CDR1 and CDR2 are DFQATT and SNEGSKA (reference sequence). Germline trimming cut 5 bases from V and 0 bases from J; bases unmatched to any gene: 4. The CDR3 protein is CSAGSGRLSYEQYF. In DNA, the CDR3 is TGCAGTGCTGGTAGCGGGAGGCTCTCCTACGAGCAGTACTTC.

This clonotype was seen a handful of times. This sequence joins TRBV20-1 and TRBJ2-7; 9 nucleotides match TRBD2. Germline V CDR1 and CDR2: DFQATT, SNEGSKA (reference sequence). This CDR3 spans 15 amino acids. V shed 0 bases, J shed 4 bases, and the junction held 7 bases outside the gene matches. CDR3 sequence: CSARDPSGATYEQYF. The CDR3 DNA sequence: TGCAGTGCTAGAGATCCTAGCGGGGCGACTTACGAGCAGTACTTC.

J is TRBJ2-1 and V is TRBV10-3; 7 bases line up with TRBD2. The V segment lost 7 bases and the J segment 3 bases; nucleotides outside the gene matches: 6. CDR3 length equals 14 residues. Per germline, CDR1 ENHRY and CDR2 SYGVKD. The CDR3 protein is CAIKELAVYNEQFF. The CDR3 DNA sequence: TGTGCCATCAAGGAGCTAGCGGTCTACAATGAGCAGTTCTTC.

This clonotype was seen at least ten times. The chain employs TRBV12-3 or TRBV12-4 and TRBJ2-5; D ambiguous. With 6 bases removed from V and 3 bases from J, the gap between germline ends came to 5 bases. The CDR3 extends over 11 amino acids. Written as DNA, the CDR3 is TGTGCCAGCAGCATCGAAGAGACCCAGTACTTC. It specifies CASSIEETQYF.

The rearrangement links TRBV5-6 to TRBJ1-1; D gene unclear. The CDR3 extends over 13 amino acids. The germline gives CDR1 SGHDT, CDR2 YYEEEE. The V end was cut by 2 bases, the J end by 5 bases, with 10 bases between. Here the CDR3 reads CASSLLERTEAFF. DNA of the CDR3: TGTGCCAGCAGCTTACTCGAGAGGACTGAAGCTTTCTTT.

V is TRBV20-1 and J is TRBJ2-1; TRBD1 aligns across 9 bases. The CDR3 covers 16 residues. The V gene end was trimmed by 5 bases and the J gene end by 2 bases; junction bases not matched to a gene: 10. CDR1 is DFQATT, CDR2 SNEGSKA, per germline (reference sequence). The CDR3 loop is CSALVSRDRAYNEQFF. DNA of the CDR3: TGCAGTGCTTTAGTTTCCCGGGACAGGGCCTACAATGAGCAGTTCTTC.

This sequence joins TRBV5-6 and TRBJ1-1; D is perhaps TRBD1 (5 bases). CDR1 SGHDT and CDR2 YYEEEE come from the germline V gene. V shed 4 bases and J shed 1 base, with 20 bases lying between them. This CDR3 contains 17 residues. The CDR3 DNA sequence: TGTGCCAGCAGCCCAAAGCGTGCAGGGAGGGCGAACACTGAAGCTTTCTTT. It codes for CASSPKRAGRANTEAFF.